The 3 T cell receptor beta chains below were found in one sample sequenced in a study of blood T cells in healthy people across ages. Primers used in a second PCR of roughly 6 to 11 cycles were a sample-barcoded 5' primer and a J-beta primer mix. One entry per CDR3 protein, called by TCRdb with MiXCR from the 5' RACE reads. Of roughly 1,800,000 distinct CDR3 sequences in the sample, roughly 50% are singletons; the top ten hold approximately 2.1%. Sequencing was carried out using blood. The receptor source for this set is a middle-aged woman in good health.

In regard to this clonotype: The junction and the germline gene differ at one end; a read error may be behind it. The J gene is TRBJ2-7, the V gene TRBV11-2; 8 nucleotides line up with TRBD2. The DNA end favors TRBJ2-5, so the J call may be wrong. The CDR3 runs to 16 residues. Germline lookup yields CDR1 SGHAT and CDR2 FQNNGV. CDR3 bases: TGTGCTAGCAGCTTGGTTGGGCGGGGGGCCAAAGAGACCCAGTACTTC. This encodes CASSLVGRGAKETQYF.

V usage is TRBV3-1 and J usage is TRBJ2-3; 9 nucleotides match TRBD2. In germline, CDR1 is LGHDT, CDR2 YNNKEL (reference sequence). The CDR3 contains 19 residues. The trim removed 3 bases at V and 0 bases at J, leaving 13 bases unmatched. The CDR3 coding sequence is TGTGCCAGCAGCCAGAGGCCGTCTAGCGGGGAACCTAGCACAGATACGCAGTATTTT. As protein: CASSQRPSSGEPSTDTQYF.

V and J are TRBV5-1 and TRBJ1-2, with no clear D. The CDR3 sequence is 13 residues long. Trimming removed 0 bases from V and 4 bases from J, with 7 bases in between. Germline CDR1 and CDR2: SGHRS and YFSETQ. CDR3 nucleotides: TGCGCCAGCAGCTTGGAGGTTAGCTATGGCTACACCTTC. Translation: CASSLEVSYGYTF.